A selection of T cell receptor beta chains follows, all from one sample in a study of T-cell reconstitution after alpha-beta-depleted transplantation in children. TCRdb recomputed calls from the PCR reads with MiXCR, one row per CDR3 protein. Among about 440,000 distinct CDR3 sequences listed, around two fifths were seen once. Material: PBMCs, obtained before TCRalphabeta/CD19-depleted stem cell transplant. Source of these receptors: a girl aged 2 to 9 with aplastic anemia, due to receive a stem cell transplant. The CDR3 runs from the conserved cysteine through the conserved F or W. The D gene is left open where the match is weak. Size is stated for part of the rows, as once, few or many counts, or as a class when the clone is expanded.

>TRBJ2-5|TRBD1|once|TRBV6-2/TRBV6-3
CASRPAGTGDKRTLQETQYF
TGTGCCAGCAGGCCCGCCGGGACAGGGGATAAGAGGACCCTCCAAGAGACCCAGTACTTC
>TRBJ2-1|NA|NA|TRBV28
CATADNEQFF
TGTGCCACCGCGGACAATGAGCAGTTCTTC
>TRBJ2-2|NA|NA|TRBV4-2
CASSQDPASGNTGELFF
TGTGCCAGCAGCCAAGACCCGGCATCAGGAAACACCGGGGAGCTGTTTTTT
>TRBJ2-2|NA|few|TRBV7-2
CASSYGTPRLGGELFF
TGTGCCAGCAGCTACGGGACCCCGCGTTTGGGCGGGGAGCTGTTTTTT
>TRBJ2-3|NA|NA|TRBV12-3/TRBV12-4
CASSPGLTRTDTQYF
TGTGCCAGCAGCCCCGGGCTCACCAGGACAGATACGCAGTATTTT
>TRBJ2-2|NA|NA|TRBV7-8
CASSLSMDAGAGELFF
TGTGCCAGCAGCTTATCCATGGACGCCGGCGCCGGGGAGCTGTTTTTT
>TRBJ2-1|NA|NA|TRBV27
CASSFGREEFF
TGTGCCAGCAGTTTTGGCAGGGAGGAATTCTTC
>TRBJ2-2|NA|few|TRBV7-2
CASSLYWNTGELFF
TGTGCCAGCAGCTTATATTGGAACACCGGGGAGCTGTTTTTT
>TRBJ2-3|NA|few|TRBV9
CASSPATPTQYF
TGTGCCAGCAGCCCCGCAACCCCTACGCAGTATTTT
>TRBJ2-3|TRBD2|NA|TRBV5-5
CASSLETSGDTQYF
TGTGCCAGCAGCTTGGAAACTAGCGGGGATACGCAGTATTTT
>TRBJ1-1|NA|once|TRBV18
CASSPGSLGTEAFF
TGTGCCAGCTCACCGGGGTCGCTGGGCACTGAAGCTTTCTTT
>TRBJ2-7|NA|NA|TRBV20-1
CSARDPGQGTGYEQYF
TGCAGTGCTAGAGATCCCGGGCAGGGGACCGGCTACGAGCAGTACTTC
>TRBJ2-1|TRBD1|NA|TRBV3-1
CASSPTGLEEQFF
TGTGCCAGCAGCCCGACAGGGCTCGAGGAGCAGTTCTTC
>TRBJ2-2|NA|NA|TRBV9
CASSVAPGATTGELFF
TGTGCCAGCAGCGTAGCTCCGGGGGCGACCACCGGGGAGCTGTTTTTT
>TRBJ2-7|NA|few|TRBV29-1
CSVSGENPYEQYF
TGCAGCGTTTCCGGAGAGAACCCCTACGAGCAGTACTTC
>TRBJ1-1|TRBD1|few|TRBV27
CASSLLGGANTEAFF
TGTGCCAGCAGTTTATTAGGGGGCGCGAACACTGAAGCTTTCTTT
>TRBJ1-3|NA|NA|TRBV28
CASTSQMVNTIYF
TGTGCCAGCACTAGCCAGATGGTGAACACCATATATTTT
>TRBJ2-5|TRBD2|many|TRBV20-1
CSAPRWREKPGETQYF
TGCAGTGCTCCTCGGTGGCGGGAGAAACCCGGGGAGACCCAGTACTTC
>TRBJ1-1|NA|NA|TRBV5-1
CASSLGGRLTFF
TGCGCCAGCAGCTTGGGAGGGCGCTTGACTTTCTTT
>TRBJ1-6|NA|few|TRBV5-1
CASSPEGRNSPLHF
TGCGCCAGCAGCCCGGAGGGGCGAAATTCACCCCTCCACTTT
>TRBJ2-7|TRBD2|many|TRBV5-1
CASSSASGSYEQYF
TGCGCCAGCAGCTCAGCTAGCGGGAGCTACGAGCAGTACTTC
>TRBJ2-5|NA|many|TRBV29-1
CSVDDGALGKTQYF
TGCAGCGTAGACGACGGCGCCCTCGGAAAGACCCAGTACTTC
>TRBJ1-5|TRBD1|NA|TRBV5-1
CASSSPGQGVWQGSQPQHF
TGCGCCAGCAGCTCCCCAGGCCAGGGGGTCTGGCAGGGGAGTCAGCCCCAGCATTTT
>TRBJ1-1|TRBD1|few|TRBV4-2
CASSLRQGVNTEAFF
TGTGCCAGCAGCCTTAGACAGGGGGTGAACACTGAAGCTTTCTTT
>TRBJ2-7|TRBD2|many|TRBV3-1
CASSQYLAGEQYF
TGTGCCAGCAGCCAATACCTAGCGGGAGAGCAGTACTTC
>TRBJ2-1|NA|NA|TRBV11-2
CASRLSGRSSYNEQFF
TGTGCCAGCAGGCTTTCGGGACGGAGCTCCTACAATGAGCAGTTCTTC
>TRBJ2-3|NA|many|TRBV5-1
CASSLGFAGRRPTSTDTQYF
TGCGCCAGCAGCTTGGGATTCGCGGGACGCCGCCCTACTAGCACAGATACGCAGTATTTT
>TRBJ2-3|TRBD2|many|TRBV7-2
CASSFGGRSTDTQYF
TGTGCCAGCAGCTTCGGCGGGAGAAGCACAGATACGCAGTATTTT
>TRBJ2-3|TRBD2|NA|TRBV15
CATSRGGLATDTQYF
TGTGCCACCAGCAGAGGGGGACTAGCGACAGATACGCAGTATTTT
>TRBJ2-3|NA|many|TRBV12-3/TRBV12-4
CASSLVPGDTQYF
TGTGCCAGCAGTTTGGTTCCCGGAGATACGCAGTATTTT
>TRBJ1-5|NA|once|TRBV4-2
CASTLEGGNQPQHF
TGTGCCAGCACCCTGGAGGGGGGCAATCAGCCCCAGCATTTT
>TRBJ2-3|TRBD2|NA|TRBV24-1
CATSDLAGSTDTQYF
TGTGCCACCAGTGACTTAGCGGGGAGCACAGATACGCAGTATTTT
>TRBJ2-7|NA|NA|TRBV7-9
CASALGGSYEQYF
TGTGCCAGCGCACTAGGGGGCTCCTACGAGCAGTACTTC
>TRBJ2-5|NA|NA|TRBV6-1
CASSDRGAEETQYF
TGTGCCAGCAGTGACCGCGGGGCGGAAGAGACCCAGTACTTC
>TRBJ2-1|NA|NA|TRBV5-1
CASSLGTGPRSWFF
TGCGCCAGCAGCTTGGGAACAGGGCCCCGCTCGTGGTTCTTC
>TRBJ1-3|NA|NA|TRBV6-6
CASSYSPDSLSF
TGTGCCAGCAGTTACTCTCCAGACTCCTTGTCTTTT
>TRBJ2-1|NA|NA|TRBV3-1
CASSQGRSEQFF
TGTGCCAGCAGCCAAGGTAGGAGTGAGCAGTTCTTC
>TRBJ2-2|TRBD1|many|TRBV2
CASTGTGSNTGELFF
TGTGCCAGTACCGGGACAGGGTCTAACACCGGGGAGCTGTTTTTT
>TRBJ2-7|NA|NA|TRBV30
CAWSVEGSYEQYF
TGTGCCTGGAGTGTTGAGGGCTCCTACGAGCAGTACTTC
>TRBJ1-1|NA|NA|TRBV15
CATSRDLLGRTEAFF
TGTGCCACCAGCAGAGACCTGTTAGGGAGGACTGAAGCTTTCTTT
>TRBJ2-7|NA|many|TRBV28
CASSPAGTSYEQYF
TGTGCCAGCTCACCAGCAGGGACCTCCTACGAGCAGTACTTC
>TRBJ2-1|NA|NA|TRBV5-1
CASSFDFHPGDEQFF
TGCGCCAGCAGCTTTGACTTCCACCCGGGTGATGAGCAGTTCTTC
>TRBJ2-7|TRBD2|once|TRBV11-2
CASSVRGDGSSYEQYF
TGTGCCAGCAGCGTACGGGGGGACGGAAGCTCCTACGAGCAGTACTTC
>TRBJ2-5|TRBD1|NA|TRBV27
CASSTGTGWETHYF
TGTGCCAGCAGTACCGGGACAGGGTGGGAGACCCACTACTTC
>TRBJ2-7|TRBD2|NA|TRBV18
CASSPLATSGSFNEQYF
TGTGCCAGCTCACCGTTGGCGACTAGCGGGAGTTTCAACGAGCAGTACTTC
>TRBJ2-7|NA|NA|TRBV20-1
CSARVQLPYEQYF
TGCAGTGCTAGGGTTCAACTCCCCTACGAGCAGTACTTC
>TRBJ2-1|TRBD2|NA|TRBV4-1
CASSQDTALAGAYNEQFF
TGCGCCAGCAGCCAAGATACGGCACTAGCGGGGGCTTACAATGAGCAGTTCTTC
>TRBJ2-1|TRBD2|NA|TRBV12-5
CASGLSAGGRWEQFF
TGTGCTAGTGGTTTGTCAGCGGGGGGAAGATGGGAGCAGTTCTTC
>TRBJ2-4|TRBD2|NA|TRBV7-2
CASSFGLAGSGNIQYF
TGTGCCAGCAGCTTTGGCCTAGCGGGGTCCGGAAACATTCAGTACTTC
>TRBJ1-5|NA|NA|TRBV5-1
CASSLVGDGNQPQHF
TGCGCCAGCAGCTTGGTGGGGGACGGCAATCAGCCCCAGCATTTT